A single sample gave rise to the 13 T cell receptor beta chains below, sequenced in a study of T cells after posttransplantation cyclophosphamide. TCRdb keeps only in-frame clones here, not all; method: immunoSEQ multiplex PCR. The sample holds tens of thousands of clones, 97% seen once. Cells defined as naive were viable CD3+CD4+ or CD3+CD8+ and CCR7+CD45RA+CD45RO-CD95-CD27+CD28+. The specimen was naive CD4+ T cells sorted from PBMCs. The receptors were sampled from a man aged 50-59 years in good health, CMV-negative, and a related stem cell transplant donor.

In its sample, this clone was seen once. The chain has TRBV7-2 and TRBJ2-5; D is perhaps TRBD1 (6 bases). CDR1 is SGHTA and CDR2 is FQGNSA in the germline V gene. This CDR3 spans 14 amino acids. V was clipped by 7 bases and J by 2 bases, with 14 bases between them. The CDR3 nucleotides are TGTGCCAGCAACCAATGGGACAATCAAGAGACCCAGTACTTC. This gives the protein CASNQWDNQETQYF.

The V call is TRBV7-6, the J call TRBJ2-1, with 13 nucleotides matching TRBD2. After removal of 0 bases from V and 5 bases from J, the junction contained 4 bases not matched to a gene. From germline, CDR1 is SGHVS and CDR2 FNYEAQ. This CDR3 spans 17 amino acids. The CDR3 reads CASSLAPGLAGDNEQFF. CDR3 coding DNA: TGTGCCAGCAGCTTAGCTCCAGGACTAGCGGGAGACAATGAGCAGTTCTTC.

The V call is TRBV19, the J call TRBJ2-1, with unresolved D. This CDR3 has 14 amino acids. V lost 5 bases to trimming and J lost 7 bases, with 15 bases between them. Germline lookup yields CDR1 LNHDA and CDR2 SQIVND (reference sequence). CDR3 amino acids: CASSLYSSFNEQFF. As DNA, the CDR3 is TGTGCCAGTAGTCTCTATAGCTCTTTTAATGAGCAGTTCTTC.

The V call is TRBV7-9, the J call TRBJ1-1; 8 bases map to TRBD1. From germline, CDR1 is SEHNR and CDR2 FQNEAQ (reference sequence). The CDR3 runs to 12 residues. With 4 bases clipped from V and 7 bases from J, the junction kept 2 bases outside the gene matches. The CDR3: CASSSGQGEAFF. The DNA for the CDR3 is TGTGCCAGCAGCTCCGGACAGGGTGAAGCTTTCTTT.

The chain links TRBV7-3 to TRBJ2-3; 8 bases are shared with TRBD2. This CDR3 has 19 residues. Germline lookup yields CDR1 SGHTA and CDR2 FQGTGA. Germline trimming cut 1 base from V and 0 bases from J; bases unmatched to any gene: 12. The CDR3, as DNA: TGTGCCAGCAGCTTAAACTCCCTCCTGGCGGGAGGCAGCACAGATACGCAGTATTTT. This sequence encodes CASSLNSLLAGGSTDTQYF.

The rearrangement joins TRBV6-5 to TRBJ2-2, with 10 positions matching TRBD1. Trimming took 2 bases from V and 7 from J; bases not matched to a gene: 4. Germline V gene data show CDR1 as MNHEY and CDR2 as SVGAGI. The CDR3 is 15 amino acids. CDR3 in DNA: TGTGCCAGCAGTTACGGGGGACAGGGGTACGGGGAGCTGTTTTTT. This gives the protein CASSYGGQGYGELFF.

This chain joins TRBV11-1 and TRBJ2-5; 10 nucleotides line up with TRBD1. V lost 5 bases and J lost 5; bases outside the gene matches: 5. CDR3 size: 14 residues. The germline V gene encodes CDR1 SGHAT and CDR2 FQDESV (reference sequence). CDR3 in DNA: TGTGCCAGCAGCGTCGACAGGGGGCGGGAGACCCAGTACTTC. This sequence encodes CASSVDRGRETQYF. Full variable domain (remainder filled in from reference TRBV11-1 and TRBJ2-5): EAEVAQSPRYKITEKSQAVAFWCDPISGHATLYWYRQILGQGPELLVQFQDESVVDDSQLPKDRFSAERLKGVDSTLKIQPAELGDSAMYLCASSVDRGRETQYFGPGTRLLVL.

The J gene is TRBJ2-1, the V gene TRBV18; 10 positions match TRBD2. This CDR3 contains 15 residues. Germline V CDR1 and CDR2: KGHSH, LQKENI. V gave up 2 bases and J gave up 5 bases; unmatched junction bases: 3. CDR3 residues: CASSPVAGGHNEQFF. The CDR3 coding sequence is TGTGCCAGCTCACCAGTAGCGGGAGGTCACAATGAGCAGTTCTTC. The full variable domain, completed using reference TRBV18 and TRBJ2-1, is NAGVMQNPRHLVRRRGQEARLRCSPMKGHSHVYWYRQLPEEGLKFMVYLQKENIIDESGMPKERFSAEFPKEGPSILRIQQVVRGDSAAYFCASSPVAGGHNEQFFGPGTRLTVL.

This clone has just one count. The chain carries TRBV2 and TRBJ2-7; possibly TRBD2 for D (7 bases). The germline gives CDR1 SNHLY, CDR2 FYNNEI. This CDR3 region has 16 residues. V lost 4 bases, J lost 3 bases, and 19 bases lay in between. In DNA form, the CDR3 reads TGTGCCAGCAGTGGGGGGGGCCGGGCAGGGTTCTACGAGCAGTACTTC. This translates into CASSGGGRAGFYEQYF.

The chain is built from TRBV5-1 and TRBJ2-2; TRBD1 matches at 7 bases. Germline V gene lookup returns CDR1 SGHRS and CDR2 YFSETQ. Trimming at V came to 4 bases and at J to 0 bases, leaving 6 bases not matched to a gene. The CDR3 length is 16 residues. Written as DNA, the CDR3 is TGCGCCAGCAGCAGTACAGGGGCCGCGAACACCGGGGAGCTGTTTTTT. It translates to CASSSTGAANTGELFF.

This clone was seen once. CDR3 bases: TGTGCCAGCTCCCCAGGCGGCACAGGGTGGAACTATGGCTACACCTTC. It is translated as CASSPGGTGWNYGYTF. The chain employs TRBV18 and TRBJ1-2; possible D gene TRBD1, 6 bases. The CDR3 runs 16 residues. Trimming removed 6 bases at V and 2 bases at J, with 19 bases between. Germline CDR1 reads KGHSH; CDR2 reads LQKENI. Full variable domain (outside the CDR3, taken from reference TRBV18 and TRBJ1-2): NAGVMQNPRHLVRRRGQEARLRCSPMKGHSHVYWYRQLPEEGLKFMVYLQKENIIDESGMPKERFSAEFPKEGPSILRIQQVVRGDSAAYFCASSPGGTGWNYGYTFGSGTRLTVV.

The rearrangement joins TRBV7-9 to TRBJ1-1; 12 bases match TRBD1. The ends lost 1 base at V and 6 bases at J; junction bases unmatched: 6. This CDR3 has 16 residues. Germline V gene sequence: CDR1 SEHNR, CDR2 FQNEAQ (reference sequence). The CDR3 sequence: CASSLVGQGAKAEAFF. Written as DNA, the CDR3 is TGTGCCAGCAGCTTAGTGGGACAGGGGGCGAAAGCTGAAGCTTTCTTT.

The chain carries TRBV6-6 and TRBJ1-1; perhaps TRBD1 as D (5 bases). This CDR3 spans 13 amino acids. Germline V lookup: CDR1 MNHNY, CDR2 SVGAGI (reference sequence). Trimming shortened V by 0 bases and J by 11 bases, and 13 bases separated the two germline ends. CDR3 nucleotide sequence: TGTGCCAGCAGTTACTCGATAGGGGTGGAGGCTTTCTTT. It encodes CASSYSIGVEAFF.